The 19 T cell receptor beta chains below come from one sample, sequenced in a study of T cells expressing NK-cell markers. TCRdb reprocessed the 5' RACE reads, keeping one entry per CDR3 protein, no DNA. The sample includes a few hundred thousand distinct CDR3 sequences. The sequencing sample was made of blood T cells: a sorted CD56 or NKG2C T cell subset, CD4+ or CD8+ T cells, or bulk PBMC T cells (not recorded which). Source of these receptors: a woman in her forties or fifties in good health.

The chain is built from TRBV7-3 and TRBJ2-3. This CDR3 is built from 12 residues. The germline CDR1 and CDR2 sequences are SGHTA and FQGTGA. CDR3 amino acids: CASASNTDTQYF.

The chain combines TRBV2 with TRBJ2-5; the TCRdb call, TRBD2, lacks DNA for checking. This CDR3 is 15 amino acids long. CDR1 SNHLY and CDR2 FYNNEI come from the germline V gene. The CDR3 sequence: CASSDLAGVGETQYF.

The gene calls are TRBV20-1 and TRBJ2-6. The CDR3 spans 18 residues. Looked up from germline, CDR1 is DFQATT and CDR2 is SNEGSKA (reference sequence). CDR3 region: CSARDLLAGISGANVLTF.

J is TRBJ2-7 and V is TRBV24-1; TCRdb lists TRBD2, though no DNA is available to test this call. The CDR3 spans 16 residues. Germline V gene data show CDR1 as KGHDR and CDR2 as SFDVKD. CDR3 sequence reads: CATSDGLAGVPVEQYF.

V and J are TRBV4-1 and TRBJ2-1; the TCRdb D gene call, TRBD2, has no DNA to confirm it. Germline CDR1 is MGHRA and CDR2 is YSYEKL. The CDR3 covers 13 residues. This CDR3 reads CASSQVALLEQFF.

V usage is TRBV2 and J usage is TRBJ2-1; absent DNA, TCRdb's TRBD2 call cannot be checked. This CDR3 comprises 14 residues. CDR1 SNHLY and CDR2 FYNNEI come from the germline V gene. CDR3 protein: CASMRLAGYNEQFF.

The V gene is TRBV7-2, the J gene TRBJ2-1; the D call from TCRdb, TRBD2, cannot be confirmed without DNA. This CDR3 has 16 amino acids. The V gene's germline CDR1 is SGHTA and CDR2 FQGNSA. This CDR3 is CASNPPGLAGFNEQFF.

The chain links TRBV20-1 to TRBJ2-2; TCRdb picks TRBD2, but there is no DNA to check that call. The germline CDR1 and CDR2 sequences are DFQATT and SNEGSKA (reference sequence). CDR3 length equals 17 residues. CDR3 protein: CSARPYRTGRDTGELFF.

The chain links TRBV11-2 to TRBJ1-1; TCRdb's D call of TRBD1 is untestable without DNA. This CDR3 spans 16 amino acids. Germline lookup yields CDR1 SGHAT and CDR2 FQNNGV. CDR3 loop: CASSHDRMVLPTEAFF.

The chain is built from TRBV7-6 and TRBJ2-1; TCRdb indicates TRBD1, and absent DNA this call remains unverified. The CDR3 spans 13 residues. Germline V CDR1 and CDR2: SGHVS, FNYEAQ. The CDR3 protein is CASSGRGVGEQFF.

V gene TRBV27 combines with J gene TRBJ1-6; no DNA is available, so the TRBD1 call from TCRdb remains unchecked. Germline V gene lookup returns CDR1 MNHEY and CDR2 SMNVEV (reference sequence). This CDR3 has 14 amino acids. CDR3 protein: CASSGGQNNSPLHF.

The CDR3 here is CASARGGASTGELFF. The rearrangement links TRBV28 to TRBJ2-2; the TCRdb D gene call, TRBD1, has no DNA to confirm it. Germline V gene lookup returns CDR1 MDHEN and CDR2 SYDVKM. There are 15 residues in the CDR3. The whole variable domain, filled in from reference TRBV28 and TRBJ2-2, reads DVKVTQSSRYLVKRTGEKVFLECVQDMDHENMFWYRQDPGLGLRLIYFSYDVKMKEKGDIPEGYSVSREKKERFSLILESASTNQTSMYLCASARGGASTGELFFGEGSRLTVL.

The V and J genes are TRBV29-1 and TRBJ2-1; the TCRdb call, TRBD2, lacks DNA for checking. The CDR3 loop spans 15 amino acids. Germline V gene sequence: CDR1 SQVTM, CDR2 ANQGSEA. This chain's CDR3 is CSVDGSGRAVNEQFF.

The chain is built from TRBV12-3 or TRBV12-4 and TRBJ2-3; TCRdb's D call, TRBD1, is unchecked because there is no DNA. This CDR3 contains 16 residues. Here the CDR3 reads CASSFVETVSTDTQYF.

The chain is built from TRBV15 and TRBJ2-7; TCRdb reports TRBD1, a call that lacks DNA to check it against. The germline V gene encodes CDR1 LNHNV and CDR2 YYDKDF (reference sequence). This CDR3 has 15 amino acids. CDR3 sequence reads: CATSRSGTGGYEQYF. The full variable domain, rest sourced from reference TRBV15 and TRBJ2-7, is DAMVIQNPRYQVTQFGKPVTLSCSQTLNHNVMYWYQQKSSQAPKLLFHYYDKDFNNEADTPDNFQSRRPNTSFCFLDIRSPGLGDTAMYLCATSRSGTGGYEQYFGPGTRLTVT.

This sequence joins TRBV9 and TRBJ2-3; the TCRdb D gene call, TRBD1, has no DNA to confirm it. The CDR3 extends over 15 amino acids. CDR1 and CDR2 from the germline V gene are SGDLS and YYNGEE. The CDR3 sequence: CASSFPRTGADTQYF.

The chain recombines TRBV14 with TRBJ2-3. Germline CDR1 and CDR2: SGHDN and FVKESK. CDR3 size: 17 residues. The CDR3 here is CASSQEIGLAGTDTQYF.

The J gene is TRBJ2-3, the V gene TRBV14. CDR1 is SGHDN and CDR2 is FVKESK in the germline V gene. The CDR3 runs to 15 residues. The CDR3 region is CASSHPGRSTDTQYF.

The V and J genes are TRBV7-9 and TRBJ1-1; the TCRdb D gene call, TRBD1, has no DNA to confirm it. Germline assignment: CDR1 SEHNR and CDR2 FQNEAQ (reference sequence). The CDR3 totals 13 residues. CDR3: CASRGGQDTEAFF. The full variable domain, with the rest looked up from reference TRBV7-9 and TRBJ1-1, is DTGVSQNPRHKITKRGQNVTFRCDPISEHNRLYWYRQTLGQGPEFLTYFQNEAQLEKSRLLSDRFSAERPKGSFSTLEIQRTEQGDSAMYLCASRGGQDTEAFFGQGTRLTVV.